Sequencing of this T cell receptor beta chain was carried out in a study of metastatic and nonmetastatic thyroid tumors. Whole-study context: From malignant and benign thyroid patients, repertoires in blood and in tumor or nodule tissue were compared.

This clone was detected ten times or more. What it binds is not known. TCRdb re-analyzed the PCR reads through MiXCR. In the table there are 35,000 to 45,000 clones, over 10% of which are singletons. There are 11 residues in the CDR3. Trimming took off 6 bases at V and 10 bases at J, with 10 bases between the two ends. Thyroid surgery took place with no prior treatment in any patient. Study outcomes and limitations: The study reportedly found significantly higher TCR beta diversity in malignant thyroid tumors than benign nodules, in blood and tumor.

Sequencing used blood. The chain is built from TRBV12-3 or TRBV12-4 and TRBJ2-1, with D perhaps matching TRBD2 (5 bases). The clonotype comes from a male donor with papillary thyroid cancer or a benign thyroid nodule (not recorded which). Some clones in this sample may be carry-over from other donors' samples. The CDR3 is CASSVEGEQFF. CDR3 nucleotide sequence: TGTGCCAGCAGCGTAGAGGGCGAGCAGTTCTTC.